The clone carrying this T cell receptor beta chain was observed at least ten times. Its antigen is not known. The V gene's germline CDR1 is SGHDT and CDR2 YYEEEE. The CDR3 covers 13 residues. V was shortened by 3 bases and J by 4 bases, with 10 bases between the two germline ends. The data originate from a study of neurological immune-mediated disorders. Regarding the study as a whole: Multiple sclerosis was found to have the least TCR clonal expansion, below healthy controls, and HTLV-1-associated myelopathy the most. Repertoires from 18 of 34 multiple sclerosis patients grouped phylogenetically into a related-CDR3 cluster, suggesting a possible signature.

Synthesis of cDNA was performed by 5'RACE using 10-nucleotide random UMIs. The output of every sequencing run exceeded 170 million TCR-beta sequences, derived from 15-18 subjects. TCRdb passed the 5' RACE reads through MiXCR, listing each CDR3 protein once. The profile shows around 70,000 distinct CDR3 sequences, 5.2% of them singletons. Sequenced input: PBMCs. The chain uses TRBV5-6 and TRBJ1-1; D gene uncertain. The receptor comes from a woman aged 25 to 39 with multiple sclerosis. The DNA for the CDR3 is TGTGCCAGCAGCTCTCCAGCGCCCACTGAAGCTTTCTTT. Its protein is CASSSPAPTEAFF. Combining the CDR3 with reference TRBV5-6 and TRBJ1-1 gives the whole variable domain DAGVTQSPTHLIKTRGQQVTLRCSPKSGHDTVSWYQQALGQGPQFIFQYYEEEERQRGNFPDRFSGHQFPNYSSELNVNALLLGDSALYLCASSSPAPTEAFFGQGTRLTVV.